The 27 T cell receptor beta chains listed next were all sequenced from one sample in a study of cytomegalovirus exposure and HLA in healthy donors. Use of 60 Vbeta and 13 Jbeta primers characterized the PCR. The method was immunoSEQ multiplex PCR; TCRdb's version includes in-frame clones alone and lacks a portion of them. This table has 190,000 or so clones, 82% appearing once. The sequenced material came from PBMCs. These receptors all stem from a boy aged 2 to 10 in good health and CMV-seronegative.

This chain uses TRBV4-2 with TRBJ2-7; TRBD1 agrees at 10 bases. The trim removed 6 bases at V and 7 bases at J, leaving 6 bases unmatched. The germline V gene encodes CDR1 LGHNA and CDR2 YNFKEQ. The CDR3 is 13 residues long. In DNA, the CDR3 is TGTGCCAGCAGTGGTGACAGGGGGCTTGAGCAGTACTTC. Translation gives CASSGDRGLEQYF.

The chain combines TRBV27 with TRBJ2-1; TRBD1 might be the D (5 bases). Germline CDR1 MNHEY, CDR2 SMNVEV (reference sequence). Trimming left V 7 bases short and J 3 bases short, with 10 bases between. This CDR3 comprises 13 residues. CDR3 sequence (DNA): TGTGCCAGCACCGGGCAGGGCTACAATGAGCAGTTCTTC. Translation gives CASTGQGYNEQFF.

V is TRBV5-5 and J is TRBJ1-2, with 7 bases fitting TRBD1. The CDR3 spans 14 residues. Germline V gene sequence: CDR1 SGHKS, CDR2 YYEKEE (reference sequence). Germline trimming cut 5 bases from V and 1 base from J; bases unmatched to any gene: 5. CDR3 loop: CASRPDRINYGYTF. In DNA form, the CDR3 reads TGTGCCAGCAGACCGGACAGGATTAACTATGGCTACACCTTC. Full variable domain (remainder filled in from reference TRBV5-5 and TRBJ1-2): DAGVTQSPTHLIKTRGQQVTLRCSPISGHKSVSWYQQVLGQGPQFIFQYYEKEERGRGNFPDRFSARQFPNYSSELNVNALLLGDSALYLCASRPDRINYGYTFGSGTRLTVV.

This clone was picked up a small number of times. The V and J genes are TRBV19 and TRBJ1-2, with D possibly TRBD1 on 6 matching bases. Deletions cut 7 bases from V and 7 bases from J, with 22 bases between. The CDR3 loop spans 15 amino acids. The germline V gene has CDR1 LNHDA and CDR2 SQIVND (reference sequence). Here the CDR3 reads CASIPGGPSTGGYTF. The CDR3, as DNA: TGTGCCAGTATCCCCGGGGGGCCATCGACGGGTGGCTACACCTTC.

This chain connects TRBV29-1 to TRBJ1-1; the D gene is possibly TRBD1 (6 bases). V gave up 6 bases and J gave up 4 bases, with 18 bases separating them. This CDR3 has 14 residues. The germline CDR1 and CDR2 sequences are SQVTM and ANQGSEA. CDR3 DNA: TGCAGCGTCCCCCGAGGTCAGGGGTCCACTGAAGCTTTCTTT. This codes for CSVPRGQGSTEAFF.

The chain joins TRBV28 to TRBJ1-2, with a weak D call TRBD1 (5 bases). The CDR3 length is 13 residues. Trimming took 6 bases from V and 4 from J, leaving 12 bases between them. Per germline, CDR1 MDHEN and CDR2 SYDVKM. Here the CDR3 DNA reads TGTGCCAGCAGGCAAGACAGTCCCTATGGCTACACCTTC. Its translation is CASRQDSPYGYTF.

The J gene is TRBJ2-3, the V gene TRBV9, with 13 bases lining up with TRBD2. Germline assignment: CDR1 SGDLS and CDR2 YYNGEE. This CDR3 has 15 amino acids. V lost 2 bases to trimming and J lost 8 bases; unmatched junction nucleotides: 5. CDR3 coding DNA: TGTGCCAGCAGCGTCACTAGCGGGGGGGCAGGTACGCAGTATTTT. It is translated as CASSVTSGGAGTQYF.

The chain has TRBV7-2 and TRBJ1-4, with 9 bases aligning to TRBD1. V shed 4 bases and J 8 bases; nucleotides not matched to a gene: 5. Germline-derived CDR1 and CDR2 are SGHTA and FQGNSA. The CDR3 covers 14 residues. CDR3 sequence (DNA): TGTGCCAGCAGCTGGGGACAGGGTGGGGAAAAACTGTTTTTT. The encoded protein is CASSWGQGGEKLFF. The full variable domain, its missing parts supplied by reference TRBV7-2 and TRBJ1-4, is GAGVSQSPSNKVTEKGKDVELRCDPISGHTALYWYRQSLGQGLEFLIYFQGNSAPDKSGLPSDRFSAERTGGSVSTLTIQRTQQEDSAVYLCASSWGQGGEKLFFGSGTQLSVL.

V gene TRBV4-2 combines with J gene TRBJ2-7; 8 bases fit TRBD2. The germline CDR1 and CDR2 sequences are LGHNA and YNFKEQ. The CDR3 extends over 17 amino acids. V was pared by 4 bases and J by 1 base, with 12 bases of the junction left unmatched. CDR3 nucleotide sequence: TGTGCCAGCAGCCCCCAGAGTGGCGGGGGGCTTTCCTACGAGCAGTACTTC. This sequence encodes CASSPQSGGGLSYEQYF.

The gene calls are TRBV2 and TRBJ1-5; 8 bases map to TRBD1. CDR1 is SNHLY, CDR2 FYNNEI, per germline. With V trimmed by 6 bases and J by 2 bases, 6 bases remained unmatched. The CDR3 sequence is 15 residues long. CDR3 amino acids: CASRGTGGGNQPQHF. CDR3 DNA sequence: TGTGCCAGCAGGGGAACAGGGGGGGGCAATCAGCCCCAGCATTTT.

This clone was found once. The CDR3 DNA sequence: TGTGCCAGTAGTACCTCTCGGGTCCCTCCCTACGAGCAGTACTTC. Residues: CASSTSRVPPYEQYF. The V and J genes are TRBV19 and TRBJ2-7; D not resolved. Germline CDR1 LNHDA, CDR2 SQIVND (reference sequence). Trimming cost V 4 bases and J 2 bases, with 15 bases left between them. This CDR3 is 15 amino acids long.

The chain has TRBV10-2 and TRBJ1-2; TRBD1 might be the D (5 bases). The CDR3 has 15 amino acids. CDR1 and CDR2 (germline): WSHSY, SAAADI. The V end lost 4 bases, the J end lost 4 bases, and 16 bases lay between the germline ends. CDR3 DNA: TGCGCCAGCAGTGTCCGGGACGGACTACTCTATGGCTACACCTTC. Its translation is CASSVRDGLLYGYTF.

This clone occurred once. The chain combines TRBV19 with TRBJ1-2; 7 bases map to TRBD1. The germline CDR1 and CDR2 sequences are LNHDA and SQIVND (reference sequence). The CDR3 has 12 residues. V shed 4 bases, J shed 6 bases, and the junction held 2 bases outside the gene matches. CDR3 loop: CASSTTGNGYTF. The CDR3, as DNA: TGTGCCAGTAGTACGACAGGGAATGGCTACACCTTC.

The chain recombines TRBV13 with TRBJ2-6, with D possibly TRBD1 on 5 matching bases. Germline V gives CDR1 PRHDT, CDR2 FYEKMQ (reference sequence). V lost 0 bases to trimming and J lost 0 bases, with 12 bases between them. The CDR3 covers 18 residues. The CDR3 nucleotides read TGTGCCAGCAGCTTAGGGACGGACACGGTCTCTGGGGCCAACGTCCTGACTTTC. Translation gives CASSLGTDTVSGANVLTF.

The chain carries TRBV6-5 and TRBJ1-5; TRBD1 matches 7 bases. V lost 11 bases, J lost 9 bases, and 19 bases stayed unmatched. This CDR3 has 15 amino acids. CDR1 is MNHEY and CDR2 is SVGAGI in the germline V gene. The chain's CDR3 is CAVQAAGQWGGPQHF. CDR3 nucleotide sequence: TGTGCCGTACAAGCCGCGGGACAGTGGGGTGGGCCCCAGCATTTT.

The J gene is TRBJ1-1, the V gene TRBV30; D remains ambiguous. The CDR3 spans 12 residues. CDR1 is GTSNPN, CDR2 SVGIG, per germline (reference sequence). Trimming pared 0 bases from V and 7 bases from J, leaving 9 bases between. CDR3 region: CAWSVRLNEAFF. The CDR3 DNA follows: TGTGCCTGGAGTGTACGACTTAATGAAGCTTTCTTT.

The chain is built from TRBV10-3 and TRBJ2-1, with D perhaps TRBD2 (7 bases). The CDR3 contains 15 residues. Germline V gene sequence: CDR1 ENHRY, CDR2 SYGVKD. Trimming shortened V by 4 bases and J by 7 bases, and 17 bases separated the two germline ends. Here the CDR3 reads CAISVVGGRRNEQFF. In DNA, the CDR3 is TGTGCCATCAGTGTTGTGGGGGGGCGGCGGAATGAGCAGTTCTTC.

The V gene is TRBV14, the J gene TRBJ2-1, with D perhaps TRBD2 (6 bases). Trimming cost V 0 bases and J 3 bases, with 12 bases left between them. This CDR3 comprises 16 residues. Germline CDR1 reads SGHDN; CDR2 reads FVKESK. The CDR3 spells CASSQEGGAYYNEQFF. In DNA, the CDR3 is TGTGCCAGCAGCCAAGAAGGCGGGGCTTACTACAATGAGCAGTTCTTC. The variable domain in full, with the rest retrieved from reference TRBV14 and TRBJ2-1, is EAGVTQFPSHSVIEKGQTVTLRCDPISGHDNLYWYRRVMGKEIKFLLHFVKESKQDESGMPNNRFLAERTGGTYSTLKVQPAELEDSGVYFCASSQEGGAYYNEQFFGPGTRLTVL.

This clone was recorded only once. In the same sample, other DNA sequences code for this CDR3. The chain recombines TRBV4-2 with TRBJ2-3; TRBD2 matches 10 bases. J was trimmed by 2 bases and V by 0 bases; bases with no gene match: 2. This CDR3 contains 16 residues. Germline V CDR1 and CDR2: LGHNA, YNFKEQ. CDR3 region: CASSQEAGGNTDTQYF. As DNA, the CDR3 is TGTGCCAGCAGCCAAGAAGCGGGGGGGAACACAGATACGCAGTATTTT.

V gene TRBV10-3 combines with J gene TRBJ1-1; D is undetermined. The CDR3 has 13 amino acids. V lost 4 bases and J lost 4, with 10 bases in between. Germline CDR1 and CDR2: ENHRY and SYGVKD. For the CDR3, the DNA is TGTGCCATCAGTGGAGCGGGCGGCACTGAAGCTTTCTTT. It specifies CAISGAGGTEAFF.

The rearrangement uses TRBV14 and TRBJ2-5; 13 bases fit TRBD2. The ends lost 3 bases at V and 5 bases at J; junction bases unmatched: 6. Germline-derived CDR1 and CDR2 are SGHDN and FVKESK. The CDR3 has 16 amino acids. The CDR3 region has the DNA TGTGCCAGCAGCCAGCTACTAGCGGGGGGGCCGGAGACCCAGTACTTC. It specifies CASSQLLAGGPETQYF.

The genes are TRBV10-3 and TRBJ1-2, with TRBD1 identical over 9 bases. The CDR3 contains 17 residues. With 6 bases clipped from V and 2 bases from J, the junction kept 13 bases outside the gene matches. Germline V gene lookup returns CDR1 ENHRY and CDR2 SYGVKD. DNA of the CDR3: TGTGCCATCAGCGGGATCGGGGACAGGGCTCGGAACTATGGCTACACCTTC. This translates into CAISGIGDRARNYGYTF.

This chain's CDR3 is CASSHPLRGGRGSTDTQYF. In DNA form, the CDR3 reads TGTGCCAGCAGCCATCCCTTACGGGGGGGTAGGGGATCCACAGATACGCAGTATTTT. The chain recombines TRBV4-2 with TRBJ2-3, with 8 bases lining up with TRBD2. The junction had 16 bases not matched to a gene; V was cut back by 3 bases and J by 2 bases. Germline V gives CDR1 LGHNA, CDR2 YNFKEQ. This CDR3 contains 19 residues.

This clone was detected only once. The CDR3 nucleotides read TGTGCCAGCAGCTTGAGGGACTTGGAAGAGACCCAGTACTTC. Its protein is CASSLRDLEETQYF. The gene calls are TRBV5-4 and TRBJ2-5; D is possibly TRBD2 (6 bases). Trimming pared 1 base from V and 3 bases from J, leaving 10 bases between. CDR3 length: 14 residues. Germline CDR1 is SGHNT and CDR2 is YYREEE (reference sequence).

The chain couples TRBV19 to TRBJ1-3; D is unclear. The CDR3 consists of 15 residues. Trimming took 3 bases from V and 0 from J, leaving 9 bases between them. Germline V gene data show CDR1 as LNHDA and CDR2 as SQIVND (reference sequence). The CDR3: CASSIGTASGNTIYF. The DNA of the CDR3 is TGTGCCAGTAGTATCGGTACAGCCTCTGGAAACACCATATATTTT.

The gene calls are TRBV21-1 and TRBJ2-5; the table names TRBD1, a call not compared with the DNA. The J call is in doubt because the DNA end fits TRBJ2-7 better. TRBV21-1 is listed as a pseudogene. The CDR3 has 12 residues. CDR3 in DNA: TGTGCCCCCCGCGGCAGGGGTTACGAGCAGTACTTC. It yields the protein CAPRGRGYEQYF.

This clone came up a few times. The chain carries TRBV18 and TRBJ1-2; 7 bases are a match to TRBD1. J gave up 4 bases and V 6 bases, and 5 bases lay outside the gene matches. CDR1 and CDR2 (germline): KGHSH, LQKENI. This CDR3 has 13 amino acids. CDR3 DNA sequence: TGTGCCAGCTCCCCTGACAGGGTCTATGGCTACACCTTC. Its protein product is CASSPDRVYGYTF.